Only a few counts were recorded for the clone carrying this TCR beta chain. Arm-PCR of CDR3 regions and iRepertoire HTBI primers were the basis on which TCR beta libraries were built. TCRdb reprocessed the multiplex PCR reads with MiXCR, giving one entry per CDR3 protein. Of 380,000 or so distinct CDR3 sequences listed, 15% to 20% are singletons. Stated time point: newly diagnosed GD, antithyroid drugs for less than 3 months. Isolated PBMC RNA provided the starting material for the TCR library. In Xi'an, China, an endocrinology department was the source of patients. The sample is drawn from a study of regulatory T cells in long-lasting Graves disease. After removal of 1 base from V and 2 bases from J, the junction contained 8 bases not matched to a gene. Germline assignment: CDR1 DFQATT and CDR2 SNEGSKA (reference sequence). The CDR3 contains 16 residues. This sample also appeared in a second study, on T cells in Graves' hyperthyroidism and ophthalmopathy. That report adds: Blood held most thyroid clonotypes expanded above 0.001 frequency.

The sample here was peripheral blood mononuclear cells (PBMCs), taken at new diagnosis, from a patient treated with antithyroid drugs. The sequence was collected from a woman aged 18-29 years with Graves disease. The chain joins TRBV20-1 to TRBJ2-5; 9 bases line up with TRBD1. The CDR3 sequence: CSARANRDRVQETQYF. In nucleotides, the CDR3 is TGCAGTGCTAGAGCCAACCGGGACAGGGTACAAGAGACCCAGTACTTC.